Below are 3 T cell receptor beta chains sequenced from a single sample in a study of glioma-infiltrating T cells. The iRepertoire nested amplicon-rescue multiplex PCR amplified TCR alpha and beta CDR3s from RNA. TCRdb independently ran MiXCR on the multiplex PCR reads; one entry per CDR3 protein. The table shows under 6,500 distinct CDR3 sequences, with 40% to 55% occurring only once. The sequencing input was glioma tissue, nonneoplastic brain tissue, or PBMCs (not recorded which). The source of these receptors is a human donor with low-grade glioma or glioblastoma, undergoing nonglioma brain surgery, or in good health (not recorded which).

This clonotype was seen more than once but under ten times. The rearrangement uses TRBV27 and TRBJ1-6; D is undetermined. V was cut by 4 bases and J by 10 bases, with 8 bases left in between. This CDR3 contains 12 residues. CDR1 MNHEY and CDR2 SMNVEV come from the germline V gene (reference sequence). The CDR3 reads CASSSLWSPLHF. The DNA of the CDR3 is TGTGCCAGCAGTTCCCTTTGGTCACCCCTCCACTTT.

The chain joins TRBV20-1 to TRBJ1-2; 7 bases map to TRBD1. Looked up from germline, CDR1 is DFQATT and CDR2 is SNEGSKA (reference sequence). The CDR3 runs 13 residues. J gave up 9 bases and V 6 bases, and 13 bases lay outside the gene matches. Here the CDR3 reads CSAIVPQGYCYTF. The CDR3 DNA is TGCAGTGCCATCGTACCACAGGGGTATTGCTACACCTTC.

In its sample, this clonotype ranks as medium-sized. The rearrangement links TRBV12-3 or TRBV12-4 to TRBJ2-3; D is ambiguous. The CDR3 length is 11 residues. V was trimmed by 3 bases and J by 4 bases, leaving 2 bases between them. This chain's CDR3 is CASSFADTQYF. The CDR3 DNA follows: TGTGCCAGCAGTTTTGCAGATACGCAGTATTTT.